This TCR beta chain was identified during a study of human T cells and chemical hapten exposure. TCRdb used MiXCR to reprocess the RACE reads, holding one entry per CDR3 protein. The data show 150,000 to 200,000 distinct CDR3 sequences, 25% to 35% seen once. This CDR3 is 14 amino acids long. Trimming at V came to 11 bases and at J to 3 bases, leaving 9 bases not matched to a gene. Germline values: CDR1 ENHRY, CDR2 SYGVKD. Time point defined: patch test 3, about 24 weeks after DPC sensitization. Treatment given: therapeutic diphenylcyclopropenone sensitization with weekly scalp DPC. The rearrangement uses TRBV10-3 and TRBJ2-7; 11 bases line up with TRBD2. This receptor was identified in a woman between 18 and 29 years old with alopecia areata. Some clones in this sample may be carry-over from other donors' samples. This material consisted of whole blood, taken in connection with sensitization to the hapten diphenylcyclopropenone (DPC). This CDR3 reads CASTIAGGSYEQYF. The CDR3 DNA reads TGTGCCTCCACCATAGCGGGGGGGAGCTACGAGCAGTACTTC.